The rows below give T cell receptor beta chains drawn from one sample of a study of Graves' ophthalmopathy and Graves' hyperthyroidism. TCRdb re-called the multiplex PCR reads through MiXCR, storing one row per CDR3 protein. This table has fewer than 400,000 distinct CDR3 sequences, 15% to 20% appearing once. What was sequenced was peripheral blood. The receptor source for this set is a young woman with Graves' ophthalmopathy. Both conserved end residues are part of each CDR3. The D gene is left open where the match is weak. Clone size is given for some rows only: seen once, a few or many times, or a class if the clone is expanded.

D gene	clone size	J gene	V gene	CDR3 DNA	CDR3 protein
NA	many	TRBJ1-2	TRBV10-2	TGCGCCAGCAGTGACAGTTCTAACTATGGCTACACCTTC	CASSDSSNYGYTF
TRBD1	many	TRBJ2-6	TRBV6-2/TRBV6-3	TGTGCCAGCAGCGCCCAGGCAGGGGGATTTAGTGGGGCCAACGTCCTGACTTTC	CASSAQAGGFSGANVLTF
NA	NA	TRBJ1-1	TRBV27	TGTGCCAGCAGTTCACATGTAAAGAACACTGAAGCTTTCTTT	CASSSHVKNTEAFF
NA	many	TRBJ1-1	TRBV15	TGTGCCACCAGCAGGTTGCCGAACACTGAAGCTTTCTTT	CATSRLPNTEAFF
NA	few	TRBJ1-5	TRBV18	TGTGCCAGCTCAGCAGGACTTGATCAGCCCCAGCATTTT	CASSAGLDQPQHF
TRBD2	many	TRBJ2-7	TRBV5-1	TGCGCCAGCAGCGGGGGACTAGCGGGAGGCCCCTCCTACGAGCAGTACTTC	CASSGGLAGGPSYEQYF
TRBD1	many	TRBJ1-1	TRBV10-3	TGTGCCATCAGTGAGACAGGGGGTTTGAGCACTGAAGCTTTCTTT	CAISETGGLSTEAFF
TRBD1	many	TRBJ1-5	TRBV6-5	TGTGCCAGCATTTTCTCTCCAGGGGGGAGCAATCAGCCCCAGCATTTT	CASIFSPGGSNQPQHF
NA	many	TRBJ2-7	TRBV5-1	TGCGCCAGCAGCTTGTGGCCGGGCGGAGACTACGAGCAGTACTTC	CASSLWPGGDYEQYF
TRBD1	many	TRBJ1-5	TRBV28	TGTGCCAGCAGGGGAGGGGGCGGCAATCAGCCCCAGCATTTT	CASRGGGGNQPQHF
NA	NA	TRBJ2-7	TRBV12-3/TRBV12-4	TGTGCCAGCAGTTTATCAGGCTTAATCTACGAGCAGTACTTC	CASSLSGLIYEQYF
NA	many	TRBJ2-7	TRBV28	TGTGCCAGCTTCGGGTCGTCCTACGAGCAGTACTTC	CASFGSSYEQYF
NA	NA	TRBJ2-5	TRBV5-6	TGTGCCAGCAGCTTCAGGGGGGCGGGGGGCCAAGAGACCCAGTACTTC	CASSFRGAGGQETQYF
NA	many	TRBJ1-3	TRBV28	TGTGCCAGCAGTTCGGTGACGGCCTTGCAACTTGGAAACACCATATATTTT	CASSSVTALQLGNTIYF
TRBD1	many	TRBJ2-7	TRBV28	TGTGCCAGCAGTTTTGATGTTTTTGGCCGGGACAGCTCCTACGAGCAGTACTTC	CASSFDVFGRDSSYEQYF
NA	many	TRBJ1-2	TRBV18	TGTGCCAGCTCACCACTTCCTGGCTACACCTTC	CASSPLPGYTF
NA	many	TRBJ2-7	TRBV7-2	TGTGCCAGCAGCTCGGGGACACGGGACGGGACCTACGAGCAGTACTTC	CASSSGTRDGTYEQYF
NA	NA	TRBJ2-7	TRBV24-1	TGTGCCACCAGTGACAACTCCTACGAGCAGTACTTC	CATSDNSYEQYF
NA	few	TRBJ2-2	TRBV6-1	TGTGCCAGCAGAGGGTGGGAGTCCGGGGAGCTGTTTTTT	CASRGWESGELFF
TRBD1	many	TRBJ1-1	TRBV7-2	TGTGCCAGCAGCTTCTCGGGACAGGGAGGAGCTTTCTTT	CASSFSGQGGAFF
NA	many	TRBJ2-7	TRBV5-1	TGCGCCAGCAGCCCTGTCTCCGGCTACGAGCAGTACTTC	CASSPVSGYEQYF
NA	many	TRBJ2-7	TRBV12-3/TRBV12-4	TGTGCCAGCAGTTCGCCCGGACGGTCCTCCTACGAGCAGTACTTC	CASSSPGRSSYEQYF
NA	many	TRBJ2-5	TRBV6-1	TGTGCCAGCAGGGGACTGCCCGTTCTCGGGGAGACCCAGTACTTC	CASRGLPVLGETQYF
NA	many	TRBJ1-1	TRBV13	TGTGCCAGCAGCGGTGGACCTTCCTCTGAAGCTTTCTTT	CASSGGPSSEAFF
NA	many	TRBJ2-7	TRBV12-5	TGTGCTAGTGGTGGAGGTGAGGGAAGTAGAGGGTACGAGCAGTACTTC	CASGGGEGSRGYEQYF
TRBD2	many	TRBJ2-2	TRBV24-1	TGTGCCGCGGGGGAGAACACCGGGGAGCTGTTTTTT	CAAGENTGELFF
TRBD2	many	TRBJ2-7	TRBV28	TGTGCCAGCAGTCCGATAGCGGGAGCCGACTACGAGCAGTACTTC	CASSPIAGADYEQYF
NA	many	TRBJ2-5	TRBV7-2	TGTGCCAGCAGGGAGTCCGGGCGTCCAGGGACCCAGTACTTC	CASRESGRPGTQYF
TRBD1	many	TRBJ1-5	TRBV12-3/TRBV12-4	TGTGCCAGCAGTGAGGGACAGGGGAATCAGCCCCAGCATTTT	CASSEGQGNQPQHF
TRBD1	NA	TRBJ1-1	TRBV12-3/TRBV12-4	TGTGCCAGCACCTCCTATCTCTACAGGGGATGGATGAACACTGAAGCTTTCTTT	CASTSYLYRGWMNTEAFF
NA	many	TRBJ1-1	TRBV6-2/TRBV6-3	TGTGCCAGCAGTTACCTCCTTTTCGACACTGAAGCTTTCTTT	CASSYLLFDTEAFF
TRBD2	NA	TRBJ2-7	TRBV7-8	TGTGCCAGCAGCCTTTCTAGACTAGCGTCAAGCTCCTACGAGCAGTACTTC	CASSLSRLASSSYEQYF
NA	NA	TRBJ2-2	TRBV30	TGTGCCTGGAAAGGGGACACCGGGGAGCTGTTTTTT	CAWKGDTGELFF
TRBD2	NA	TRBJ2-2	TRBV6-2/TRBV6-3	TGTGCCAGCAAAAGGAGACGACTAGCGGGAGCTACTGAGGCCGGGGAGCTGTTTTTT	CASKRRRLAGATEAGELFF
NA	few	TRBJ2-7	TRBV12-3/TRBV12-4	TGTGCCAGCAGTCCATTTACTAGTATGGGGCAGTACTTC	CASSPFTSMGQYF
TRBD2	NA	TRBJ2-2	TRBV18	TGTGCCAGCTCCCTAATGAGCCAGCGGGGCAACACCGGGGAGCTGTTTTTT	CASSLMSQRGNTGELFF
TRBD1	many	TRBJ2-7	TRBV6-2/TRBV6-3	TGTGCCAGCAGTTACCTACAGGGGTCCTACGAGCAGTACTTC	CASSYLQGSYEQYF
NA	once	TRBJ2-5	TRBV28	TGTGCCAGCAGTGGGCTGGGCAGTTTACAAGAGACCCAGTACTTC	CASSGLGSLQETQYF
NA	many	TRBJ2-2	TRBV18	TGTGCCAGCTCACCACAGTTTGGAACCGGGGAGCTGTTTTTT	CASSPQFGTGELFF
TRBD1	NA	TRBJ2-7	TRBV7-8	TGTGCCAGCAGCTTTAAGGGTGGACAGGGACCCTACGAGCAGTACTTC	CASSFKGGQGPYEQYF
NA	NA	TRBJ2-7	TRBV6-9	TGTGCCAGCCCCGGGGGAGTGGGAGTTACCTACGAGCAGTACTTC	CASPGGVGVTYEQYF
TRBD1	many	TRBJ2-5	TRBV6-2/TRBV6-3	TGTGCCAGCAGTAGGGGACAGACAGACCAAGAGACCCAGTACTTC	CASSRGQTDQETQYF
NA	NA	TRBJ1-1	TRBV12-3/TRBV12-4	TGTGCCAGCAGTTTAGCGGTTTGGGGACGGATGAACACTGAAGCTTTCTTT	CASSLAVWGRMNTEAFF